The T cell receptor (beta chain) under discussion was sequenced for a study of cytomegalovirus exposure and HLA in healthy donors (dated by TCRdb to 2016 to 2017). With regard to the full study: In an earlier analysis of under 600 of the donors, roughly 300 Gb of sequence data and 90 million to 130 million unique TCR beta sequences from 150 million to 200 million T cells were reported. An early release covering roughly 640 HLA-typed donors comprised approximately 290 gigabases of sequencing data and tens of millions of unique TCR sequences. Of the approximately 400 genotyped donors, 70% to 90% were placed in the genetic ancestry cluster associated with self-reported Caucasian donors. The study aimed to test whether signatures of past pathogen exposure could be identified by cataloging public T cell receptors. The study used immunosequencing to profile the T cell repertoires of several hundred subjects and linked those repertoires to cytomegalovirus serostatus. A separate validation cohort of 100 to 150 different subjects was used in addition to the approximately 700-subject first cohort. To predict cytomegalovirus infection status, the study brought together high-throughput TCR immunosequencing, statistical association of individual TCRs with disease status, and machine learning. A later analysis re-analyzed previously published TCR beta repertoires from roughly 630 donors and added high-resolution HLA genotyping to study TCR occurrence patterns. Rather than using new phenotypic data, the later analysis identified candidate immune exposures from TCR beta sequences and from how often those sequences occurred across donors. In an earlier analysis of roughly 580 of the donors, high-throughput TCR beta sequencing was used to judge whether each TCR beta V gene segment behaved as functional or pseudogenic. Donor age, sex, ethnicity and CMV serostatus were compiled alongside the repertoire data. A later genetic analysis took genome-wide SNP genotypes for about 55% of the 666 donors and used that subset as a discovery cohort. Every discovery cohort repertoire had been produced on one sequencing platform. Both class I and class II loci were covered by HLA typing, at four-digit resolution. Typing coverage differed by locus: A, B, C, DRB1 and DQB1 were typed in roughly 620-630 donors, DQA1 in 500 to 550, DPA1 in over 600, and DPB1 in around 440. Because of strong linkage in the cohort, five DR-DQ haplotypes were treated as single units for association and clustering. Across approximately 420 genotyped donors of the cohort, an average of roughly 200,000 unique TCR beta nucleotide sequences per donor were sequenced, and roughly 17% of those sequences were non-productive.

The cohort comprised under 700 healthy bone marrow donors. Cohort members were all nominally healthy when sampled, although unrecorded immune exposures were likely present. The donor tested CMV seropositive, placing the donor among the 289 seropositive members of the cohort. A peripheral blood sample was provided by each donor, and peripheral blood mononuclear cells were used for TCR beta sequencing. Genomic DNA extraction from the blood cell samples was performed with the Qiagen DNeasy Blood Extraction Kit. Broader findings and caveats from the paper: Across donors, most TCR sequences were observed very rarely, whereas some public TCRs were present in many individuals. In a later analysis, most CMV-associated TCR beta chains were found to appear HLA-restricted, with HLA associations seemingly driven largely by CMV exposure. In an earlier analysis of around 600 of the donors, most TCR beta V segments were observed in productive rearrangements about 87% or about 30% of the time, broadly matching IMGT annotations. Linkage disequilibrium might explain the correlated functional status among segregating V segments, but an unknown experimental factor could not be ruled out. An association between a missense DCLRE1C variant and V-gene and J-gene trimming of TCR beta chains was found in a later genetic analysis and replicated in an independent cohort. According to a later analysis, TCR association rates differed among HLA loci, with DRB1 alleles showing the most associated TCRs and HLA-C alleles showing the fewest. Roughly uniform sequencing depth across donors was assumed in presence/absence analyses, although this assumption may not hold. The sequencing pipeline was judged likely to have produced a cluster of highly shared sequence variants as a technical artifact. The study listed 164 TCR beta chains as associated with cytomegalovirus. A further reported finding was that TCR beta sequences accurately predicted the HLA-A and HLA-B alleles for most subjects in the first cohort. It was suggested by the authors that the approach could potentially be generalized to other disease states and immunological phenotypes. Because HLA typing was missing for some donors at each locus, association tests included only the typed subset. When HLA alleles, especially DR and DQ, strongly co-occurred, TCR associations were difficult to assign to individual alleles. The classifier was reported to diagnose cytomegalovirus status with high specificity and sensitivity in both the original cohort and the validation cohort. In a later analysis, several top co-occurrence clusters were reported to appear linked to parvovirus B19, influenza, CMV and Epstein-Barr virus. Because counts were too low, roughly 18 rarely observed V segments, including chromosome 9 orphons, were left out of the earlier analysis of 587 of the donors. Because the 87-base-pair reads could not distinguish some IMGT-functional V segments, including TRBV6-2 and TRBV6-3, those segments were excluded. In vitro tests confirmed that a few of the cytomegalovirus-associated TCR beta chains recognize cytomegalovirus antigens. The cohort was sequenced for TCR beta chains only, and without alpha or paired-chain data the features that could be detected were limited. According to a later genetic analysis, donors in an Asian-associated ancestry cluster had fewer N-insertions in productive TCRs than the roughly 660-donor mean. Specific HLA alleles were associated with 15,000 to 20,000 TCR beta sequences at a false discovery rate of 0.05 in a later analysis. Compared with equally common non-associated chains, HLA-associated TCR beta chains in a later analysis were more clonally expanded and had lower generation probabilities. The only immune exposure information available for the cohort was CMV serostatus.

CDR1 and CDR2, looked up from the germline V gene, are MDHEN and SYDVKM. Including cysteine and phenylalanine, the CDR3 has 16 amino acids. CDR3 DNA only is kept here, 48 bases in frame from base 1. Here V drops 7 bases and J drops 7 bases, and the junction holds 15 bases not matched to any gene. Worth noting for this clone: No antigen is known for it. Base-call qualities are not available, and no considerably larger clone is one nucleotide away.

The method behind the library was the immunoSEQ multiplex PCR assay. For the multiplex PCR, a mixture combining 60 forward primers for TCR Vbeta segments and 13 reverse primers for TCR Jbeta segments was used. The CDR3 region of rearranged TCR beta genes was amplified from genomic DNA with a multiplex PCR assay. Amplified TCR beta libraries were sequenced as 87-base-pair reads on the Illumina HiSeq System. Processing in the source paper ran as follows. A later analysis counted 75 million to 100 million unique TCR beta chains across the 690 or so repertoires, and around 12 million of these chains were shared by at least two donors. Raw reads were error-corrected and collapsed into unique sequences by a nearest-neighbor algorithm in which closely related sequences were merged to remove PCR and sequencing errors. CDR3 sequences were aligned to IMGT reference sequences to assign V, D and J gene segments. Each retained sequence needed at least a six-nucleotide match to both a V gene segment and a J gene segment. A rearrangement was called productive if the CDR3 had no stop codons and remained in frame with V and J, and every other rearrangement was called non-productive. CDR3 was defined according to IMGT convention as the region running from the second conserved V-encoded cysteine to the conserved J-encoded phenylalanine. In an earlier analysis of around 600 of the donors, sequences lacking an unambiguous match to a single V gene segment were excluded. In an earlier analysis of 587 of the donors, V segments were called functional above 56.7% productive rearrangements and were called segregating when the between-donor standard deviation exceeded 5%. A statistical classification framework was built to diagnose cytomegalovirus status from the catalog of TCR beta chain sequences. In a later analysis, V and J genes were assigned by comparing TCR nucleotide sequences against IMGT/GENE-DB human TR gene sequences. A later analysis assigned CDR3 sequences and most-parsimonious VDJ recombination scenarios with the TCRdist pipeline. In a later analysis, each TCR beta chain was defined by its CDR3 amino acid sequence together with its V-gene family, and reads lacking a unique V-gene family were excluded. As a way to deal with suspected cross-contamination and a sequencing artifact, a later analysis dropped approximately 570 nucleotide sequences that were highly shared and had low generation probability. A later analysis calculated a clonal expansion index for each public chain from normalized within-repertoire ranks of inferred template counts. In a later analysis, generation probabilities were computed with a VDJ recombination model fitted to out-of-frame rearrangements, and the resulting probabilities were checked against IGoR. A later analysis scored TCR-TCR, TCR-HLA and TCR-CMV co-occurrence with hypergeometric tests, applying a repertoire-size bias correction to TCR pairs. False discovery rates were estimated in a later analysis by permuting HLA or CMV assignments 20 times. In a later analysis, co-occurring TCRs were grouped using DBSCAN, with TCRdist sequence similarity added in when clustering inside HLA-allele-positive subsets. Co-occurrence clustering excluded repertoires with fewer than 30,000 or more than 120,000 public chains, plus five with anomalous nucleotide sharing. TCRdb provides this immuneACCESS table in a form limited to in-frame rearrangements. Some clones are lacking; in checked studies, under half of them reflect an unresolved V gene, and why the rest are absent is not known. V, J and clone size reflect that table, while D and trimming were determined from the DNA. The sample table holds around 92,000 clones, of which about 85% were seen once. Together, the top ten hold approximately 1.1% of the sample.

The chain uses TRBV28 and TRBJ2-1; 8 middle bases align to TRBD2. This clonotype was sampled from a girl aged 2-10 years in good health and CMV-seropositive. The sequencing sample was made of PBMCs. This receptor carries the CDR3 CASTPGGSGMGNEQFF. The DNA reads TGTGCCAGCACTCCCGGGGGTAGCGGGATGGGGAATGAGCAGTTCTTC.